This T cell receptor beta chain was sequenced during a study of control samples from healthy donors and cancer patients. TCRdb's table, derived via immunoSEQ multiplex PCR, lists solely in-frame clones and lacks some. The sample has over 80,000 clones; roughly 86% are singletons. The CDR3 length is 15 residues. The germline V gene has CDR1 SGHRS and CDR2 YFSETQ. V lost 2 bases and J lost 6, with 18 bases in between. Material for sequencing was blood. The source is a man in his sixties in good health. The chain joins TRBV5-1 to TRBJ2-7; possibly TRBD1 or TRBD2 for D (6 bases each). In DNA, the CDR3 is TGCGCCAGCAGCTTTCAGGGGACGGAGGGGAGCGAGCAGTACTTC. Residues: CASSFQGTEGSEQYF.